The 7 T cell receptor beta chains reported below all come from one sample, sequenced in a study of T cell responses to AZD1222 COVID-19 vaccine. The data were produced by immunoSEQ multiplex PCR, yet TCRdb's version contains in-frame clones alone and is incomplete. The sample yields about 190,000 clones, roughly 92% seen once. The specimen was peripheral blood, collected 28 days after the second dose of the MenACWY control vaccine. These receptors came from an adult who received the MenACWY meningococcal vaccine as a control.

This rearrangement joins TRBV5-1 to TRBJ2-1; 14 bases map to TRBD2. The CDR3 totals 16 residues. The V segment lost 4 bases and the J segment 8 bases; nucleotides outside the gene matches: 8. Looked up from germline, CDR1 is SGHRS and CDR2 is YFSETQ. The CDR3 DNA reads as TGCGCCAGCAGCGGGGGACTAGCGGGAGTTACAGATGAGCAGTTCTTC. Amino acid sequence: CASSGGLAGVTDEQFF.

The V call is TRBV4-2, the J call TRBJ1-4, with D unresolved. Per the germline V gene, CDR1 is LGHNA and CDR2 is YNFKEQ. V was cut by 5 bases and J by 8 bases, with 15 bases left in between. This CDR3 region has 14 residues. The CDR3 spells CASSFTDQREKLFF. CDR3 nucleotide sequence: TGTGCCAGCAGCTTCACTGACCAGAGGGAAAAACTGTTTTTT.

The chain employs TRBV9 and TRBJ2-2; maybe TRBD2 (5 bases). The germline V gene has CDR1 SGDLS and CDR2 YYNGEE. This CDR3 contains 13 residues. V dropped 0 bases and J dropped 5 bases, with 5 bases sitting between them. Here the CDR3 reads CASSVAGTGELFF. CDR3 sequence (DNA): TGTGCCAGCAGCGTAGCGGGGACCGGGGAGCTGTTTTTT.

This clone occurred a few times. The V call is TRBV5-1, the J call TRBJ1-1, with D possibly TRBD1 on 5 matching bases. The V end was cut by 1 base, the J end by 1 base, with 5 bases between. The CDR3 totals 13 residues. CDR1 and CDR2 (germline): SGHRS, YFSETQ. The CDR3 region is CASSLTGNTEAFF. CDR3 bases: TGCGCCAGCAGCTTGACAGGGAACACTGAAGCTTTCTTT.

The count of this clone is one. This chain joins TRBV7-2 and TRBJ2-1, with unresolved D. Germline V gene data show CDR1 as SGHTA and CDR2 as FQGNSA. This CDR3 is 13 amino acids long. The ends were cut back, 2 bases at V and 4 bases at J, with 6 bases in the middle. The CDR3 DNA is TGTGCCAGCAGCTTAACACCTTACAATGAGCAGTTCTTC. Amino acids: CASSLTPYNEQFF.

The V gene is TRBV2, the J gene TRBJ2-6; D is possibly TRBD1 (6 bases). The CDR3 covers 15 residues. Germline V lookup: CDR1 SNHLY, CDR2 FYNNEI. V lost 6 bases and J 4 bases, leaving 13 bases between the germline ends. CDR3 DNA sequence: TGTGCCAGCAGGGTGAGGGGGTCCGGGGCCAACGTCCTGACTTTC. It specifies CASRVRGSGANVLTF.

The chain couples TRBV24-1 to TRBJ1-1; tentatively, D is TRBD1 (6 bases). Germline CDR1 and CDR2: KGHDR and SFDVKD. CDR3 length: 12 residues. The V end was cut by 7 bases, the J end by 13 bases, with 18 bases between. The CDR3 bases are TGTGCCACCAGCTCGCCGGCAGGGGAGCTTTTCTTT. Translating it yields CATSSPAGELFF.